These 7 T cell receptor beta chains came from one sample sequenced in a study of quantifying T cell responses using KT2 cells. Study details: Reverse transcription used primers in the TCR alpha and beta constant regions.

Each cDNA got a UMI-containing oligo ligated at its 3' end. An equimolar mix of RC1.1 and RC1.2 primed the beta chain across TRBC1 and TRBC2. TCRdb itself ran the UMI-ligation and nested PCR reads through MiXCR, one entry per CDR3 protein. The table shows roughly 51,000 distinct CDR3 sequences, with 9% to 15% occurring only once. Sequenced input: PBMCs spiked with cells of the T cell clone KT2. These receptors were obtained from a human donor.

V and J are TRBV6-2 or TRBV6-3 and TRBJ2-7, with a tentative D call TRBD2 (6 bases). This CDR3 has 12 amino acids. The V end lost 2 bases, the J end lost 5 bases, and 7 bases lay between the germline ends. Germline V gene sequence: CDR1 MNHEY, CDR2 SVGEGT. In DNA, the CDR3 is TGTGCCAGCAGTTACGCGGGGAACGAGCAGTACTTC. Translation: CASSYAGNEQYF.

This clonotype turned up a few times. This chain uses TRBV15 with TRBJ2-2, with D tentatively TRBD2 (6 bases). The CDR3 consists of 13 residues. The germline V gene has CDR1 LNHNV and CDR2 YYDKDF (reference sequence). Trimming removed 8 bases at V and 7 bases at J, with 14 bases between. CDR3 sequence: CATGDSRDGELFF. The CDR3 DNA is TGTGCCACCGGGGACTCGAGGGACGGGGAGCTGTTTTTT.

In its sample, this clonotype was seen a few times. This chain joins TRBV7-2 and TRBJ1-1, with 8 bases lining up with TRBD1. Unmatched junction bases numbered 5, after V lost 4 bases and J lost 4 bases. CDR1 SGHTA and CDR2 FQGNSA come from the germline V gene. The CDR3 has 14 amino acids. Here the CDR3 reads CASSSTTGGTEAFF. CDR3 in DNA: TGTGCCAGCAGCTCAACCACAGGGGGCACTGAAGCTTTCTTT. Full variable domain (missing parts from reference TRBV7-2 and TRBJ1-1): GAGVSQSPSNKVTEKGKDVELRCDPISGHTALYWYRQSLGQGLEFLIYFQGNSAPDKSGLPSDRFSAERTGGSVSTLTIQRTQQEDSAVYLCASSSTTGGTEAFFGQGTRLTVV.

This clonotype was picked up a small number of times. This rearrangement joins TRBV7-8 to TRBJ2-3; weak D call: TRBD2 (5 bases). V shed 5 bases and J shed 0 bases, with 18 bases lying between them. Germline lookup yields CDR1 SGHVS and CDR2 FQNEAQ. The CDR3 is 17 residues long. DNA for the CDR3: TGTGCCAGCAGCCCGCTCGCTGGGAGCGTTAGCACAGATACGCAGTATTTT. It specifies CASSPLAGSVSTDTQYF. The whole variable domain, filled in from reference TRBV7-8 and TRBJ2-3, reads GAGVSQSPRYKVAKRGQDVALRCDPISGHVSLFWYQQALGQGPEFLTYFQNEAQLDKSGLPSDRFFAERPEGSVSTLKIQRTQQEDSAVYLCASSPLAGSVSTDTQYFGPGTRLTVL.

This clonotype was counted at least ten times. The genes are TRBV27 and TRBJ2-7; D is perhaps TRBD2 (6 bases). CDR1 is MNHEY, CDR2 SMNVEV, per germline (reference sequence). The CDR3 runs to 14 residues. V dropped 2 bases and J dropped 7 bases, with 15 bases sitting between them. The CDR3 here is CASSLNGTPREQYF. DNA for the CDR3: TGTGCCAGCAGTTTAAACGGGACTCCCAGGGAGCAGTACTTC.

This clonotype has just a few counts. The chain joins TRBV29-1 to TRBJ1-2, with D uncertain. Trimming left V 4 bases short and J 6 bases short, with 15 bases between. Germline V gives CDR1 SQVTM, CDR2 ANQGSEA. The CDR3 runs to 13 residues. The CDR3: CSVVTPRVNGYTF. For the CDR3, the DNA is TGCAGCGTTGTTACCCCCCGTGTTAATGGCTACACCTTC.

The rearrangement uses TRBV12-3 or TRBV12-4 and TRBJ1-3; D is perhaps TRBD1 (5 bases). With 6 bases removed from V and 4 bases from J, the gap between germline ends came to 19 bases. The CDR3 has 16 residues. The CDR3 protein is CASSQRRQSSGNTIYF. The CDR3 DNA reads as TGTGCCAGCAGCCAAAGAAGACAGTCTTCAGGAAACACCATATATTTT.